This entry features one T cell receptor (beta chain) sequence. These data come from a study of blood T cell repertoires in COVID-19. Within 2 weeks before study entry, exposed participants met a COVID-19 case. The table came from immunoSEQ multiplex PCR; TCRdb's copy has only in-frame clones and leaves some out. Among around 340,000 clones listed, approximately 91% were seen once. The CDR3 loop spans 13 amino acids. Germline loops: CDR1 SGHRS, CDR2 YFSETQ. Trimming took 2 bases from V and 8 from J; bases not matched to a gene: 1. The material sequenced was PBMCs or T cells enriched from blood (not recorded which). The chain links TRBV5-1 to TRBJ1-4, with 9 bases lining up with TRBD1. This TCR was recovered from a woman aged 25 to 45 who had been exposed to COVID-19. This chain's CDR3 is CASSLGTGEKLFF. CDR3 in DNA: TGCGCCAGCAGCTTAGGGACAGGGGAAAAACTGTTTTTT.